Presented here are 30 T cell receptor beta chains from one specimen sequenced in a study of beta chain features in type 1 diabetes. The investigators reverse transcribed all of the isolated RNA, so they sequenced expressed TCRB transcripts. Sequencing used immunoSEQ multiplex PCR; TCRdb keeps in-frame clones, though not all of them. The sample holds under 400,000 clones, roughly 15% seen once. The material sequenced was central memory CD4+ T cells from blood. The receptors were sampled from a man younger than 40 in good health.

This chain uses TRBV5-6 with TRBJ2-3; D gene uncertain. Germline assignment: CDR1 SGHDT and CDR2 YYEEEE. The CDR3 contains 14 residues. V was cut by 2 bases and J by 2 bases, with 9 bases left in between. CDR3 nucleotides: TGTGCCAGCAGCTTCGGGCGGATCACAGATACGCAGTATTTT. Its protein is CASSFGRITDTQYF.

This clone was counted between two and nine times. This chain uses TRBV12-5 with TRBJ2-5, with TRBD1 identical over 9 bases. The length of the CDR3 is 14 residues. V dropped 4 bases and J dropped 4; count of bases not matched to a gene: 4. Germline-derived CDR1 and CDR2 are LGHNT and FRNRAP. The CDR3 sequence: CASGSGQGRETQYF. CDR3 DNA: TGTGCTAGTGGTTCGGGACAGGGACGAGAGACCCAGTACTTC.

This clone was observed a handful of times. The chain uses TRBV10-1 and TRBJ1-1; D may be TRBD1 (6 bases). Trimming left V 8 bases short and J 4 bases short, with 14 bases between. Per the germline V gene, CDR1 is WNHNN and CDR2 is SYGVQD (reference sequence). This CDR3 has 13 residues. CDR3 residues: CASSPTGPTEAFF. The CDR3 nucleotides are TGCGCCAGCTCCCCAACAGGGCCCACTGAAGCTTTCTTT.

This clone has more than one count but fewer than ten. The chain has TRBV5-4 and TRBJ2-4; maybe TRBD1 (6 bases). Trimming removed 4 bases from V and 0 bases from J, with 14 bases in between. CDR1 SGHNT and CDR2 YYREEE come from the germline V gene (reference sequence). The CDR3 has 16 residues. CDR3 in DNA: TGTGCCAGCAGCCTCGGACAGAACCTAGCCAAAAACATTCAGTACTTC. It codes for CASSLGQNLAKNIQYF. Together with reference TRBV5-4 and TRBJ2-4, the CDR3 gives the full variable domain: ETGVTQSPTHLIKTRGQQVTLRCSSQSGHNTVSWYQQALGQGPQFIFQYYREEENGRGNFPPRFSGLQFPNYSSELNVNALELDDSALYLCASSLGQNLAKNIQYFGAGTRLSVL.

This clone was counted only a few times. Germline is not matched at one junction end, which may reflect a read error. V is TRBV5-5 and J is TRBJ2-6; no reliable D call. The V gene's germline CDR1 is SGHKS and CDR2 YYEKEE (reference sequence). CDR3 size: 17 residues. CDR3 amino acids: CASSQDSVSAGANVLTF. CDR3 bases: TGCGCCAGCAGCCAAGATTCAGTTTCGGCTGGGGCCAACGTCCTGACTTTC. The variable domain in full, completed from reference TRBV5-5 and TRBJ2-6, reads DAGVTQSPTHLIKTRGQQVTLRCSPISGHKSVSWYQQVLGQGPQFIFQYYEKEERGRGNFPDRFSARQFPNYSSELNVNALLLGDSALYLCASSQDSVSAGANVLTFGAGSRLTVL.

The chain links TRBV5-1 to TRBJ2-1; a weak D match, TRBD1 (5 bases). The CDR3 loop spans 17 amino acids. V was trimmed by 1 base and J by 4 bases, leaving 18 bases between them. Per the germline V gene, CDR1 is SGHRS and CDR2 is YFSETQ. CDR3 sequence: CASSLMPGQGSYNEQFF. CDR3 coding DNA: TGCGCCAGCAGCTTGATGCCCGGGCAGGGCTCGTACAATGAGCAGTTCTTC.

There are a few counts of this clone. Here the CDR3 reads CASSLAIQTNYGYTF. The DNA of the CDR3 is TGTGCCAGCAGCTTAGCGATCCAGACAAACTATGGCTACACCTTC. V is TRBV7-9 and J is TRBJ1-2; D uncertain. Between the trimmed V and J ends, which lost 0 bases and 2 bases, there was a span of 10 bases. CDR3 length: 15 residues. Looked up from germline, CDR1 is SEHNR and CDR2 is FQNEAQ (reference sequence).

Here the CDR3 reads CASSQGRPCRLVPYEQYV. The CDR3 nucleotides read TGCGCCAGCAGCCAAGGTCGGCCGTGCAGATTAGTACCCTACGAGCAGTACGTC. The chain links TRBV4-3 to TRBJ2-7, with no clear D. The CDR3 consists of 18 residues. Germline CDR1 is LGHNA and CDR2 is YSLEER. V gave up 1 base and J gave up 2 bases, with 21 bases separating them.

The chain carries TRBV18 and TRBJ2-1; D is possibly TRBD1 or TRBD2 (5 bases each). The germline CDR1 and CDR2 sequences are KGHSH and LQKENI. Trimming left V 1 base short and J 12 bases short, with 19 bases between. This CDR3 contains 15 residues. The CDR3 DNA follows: TGTGCCAGCTCACCACTAGGGACGAAAGAAGAAATGCAGTTCTTC. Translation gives CASSPLGTKEEMQFF.

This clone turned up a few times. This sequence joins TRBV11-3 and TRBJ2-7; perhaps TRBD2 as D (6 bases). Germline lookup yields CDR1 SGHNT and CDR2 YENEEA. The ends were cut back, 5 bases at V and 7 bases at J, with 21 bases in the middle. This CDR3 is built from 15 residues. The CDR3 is CASSASGVAGQEQYV. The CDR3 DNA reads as TGTGCCAGCAGCGCCTCGGGAGTAGCCGGGCAAGAGCAGTACGTC.

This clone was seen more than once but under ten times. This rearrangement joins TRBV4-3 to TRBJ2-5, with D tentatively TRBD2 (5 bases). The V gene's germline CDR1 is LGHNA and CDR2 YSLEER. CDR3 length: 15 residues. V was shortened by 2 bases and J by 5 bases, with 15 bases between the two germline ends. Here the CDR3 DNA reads TGCGCCAGCAGCCAATCCGGCCTAGCTTGGGAGACCCAGTACTTC. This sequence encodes CASSQSGLAWETQYF.

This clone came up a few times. The CDR3 DNA is TGTGCCAGCAGCTTCCGACTAGCGGGGACCAATGAGCAGTTCTTC. It encodes CASSFRLAGTNEQFF. This chain joins TRBV7-6 and TRBJ2-1; 11 nucleotides line up with TRBD2. Germline CDR1 and CDR2: SGHVS and FNYEAQ. This CDR3 has 15 amino acids. The V and J ends lost 3 bases and 6 bases, in that order; junction bases with no gene match: 4.

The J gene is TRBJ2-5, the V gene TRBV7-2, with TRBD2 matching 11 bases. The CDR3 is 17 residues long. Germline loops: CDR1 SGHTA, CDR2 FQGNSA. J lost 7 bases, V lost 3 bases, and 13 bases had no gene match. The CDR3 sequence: CASSFSSGGNLGRTQYF. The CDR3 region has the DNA TGTGCCAGCAGCTTTTCTAGCGGGGGGAATTTAGGTCGGACCCAGTACTTC.

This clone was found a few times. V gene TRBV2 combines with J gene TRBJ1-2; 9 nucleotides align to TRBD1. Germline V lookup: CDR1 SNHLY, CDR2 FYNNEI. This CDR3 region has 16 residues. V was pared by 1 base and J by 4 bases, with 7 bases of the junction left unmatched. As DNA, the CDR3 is TGTGCCAGCAGTGAAGATAGGGACAGGGTTAGCTATGGCTACACCTTC. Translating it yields CASSEDRDRVSYGYTF.

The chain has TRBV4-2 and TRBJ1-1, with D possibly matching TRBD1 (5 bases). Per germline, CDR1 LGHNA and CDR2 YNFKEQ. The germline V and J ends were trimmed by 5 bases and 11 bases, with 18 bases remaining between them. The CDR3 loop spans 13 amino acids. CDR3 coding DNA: TGTGCCAGCAGCTTCAGGGATTCCCTGGGGGCTTTCTTT. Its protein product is CASSFRDSLGAFF.

CDR3 coding DNA: TGTGCCAGCACGGGACTAGCGAACACCGGGGAGCTGTTTTTT. This sequence encodes CASTGLANTGELFF. V and J are TRBV7-8 and TRBJ2-2; 8 bases agree with TRBD2. Germline V gene sequence: CDR1 SGHVS, CDR2 FQNEAQ. Trimming removed 7 bases from V and 0 bases from J; junction bases left unmatched: 1. This CDR3 comprises 14 residues.

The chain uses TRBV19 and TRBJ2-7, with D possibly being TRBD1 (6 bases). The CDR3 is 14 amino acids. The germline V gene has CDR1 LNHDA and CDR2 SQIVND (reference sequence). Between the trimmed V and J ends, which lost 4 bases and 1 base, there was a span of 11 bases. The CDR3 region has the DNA TGTGCCAGTAGTAGGACAGCTACATCCTACGAGCAGTACTTC. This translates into CASSRTATSYEQYF.

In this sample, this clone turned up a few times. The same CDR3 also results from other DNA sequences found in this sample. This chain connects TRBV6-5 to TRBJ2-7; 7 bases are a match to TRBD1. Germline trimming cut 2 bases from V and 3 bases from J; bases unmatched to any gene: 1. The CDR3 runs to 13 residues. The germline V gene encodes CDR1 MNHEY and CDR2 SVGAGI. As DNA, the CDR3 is TGTGCCAGCAGTTACAGGGACAGCTACGAGCAGTACTTC. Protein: CASSYRDSYEQYF.

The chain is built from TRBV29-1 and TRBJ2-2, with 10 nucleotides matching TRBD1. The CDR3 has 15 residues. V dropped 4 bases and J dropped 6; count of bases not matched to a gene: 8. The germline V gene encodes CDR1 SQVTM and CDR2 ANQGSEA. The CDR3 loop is CSVVPGQGSPGELFF. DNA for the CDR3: TGCAGCGTTGTTCCGGGACAGGGGTCCCCCGGGGAGCTGTTTTTT.

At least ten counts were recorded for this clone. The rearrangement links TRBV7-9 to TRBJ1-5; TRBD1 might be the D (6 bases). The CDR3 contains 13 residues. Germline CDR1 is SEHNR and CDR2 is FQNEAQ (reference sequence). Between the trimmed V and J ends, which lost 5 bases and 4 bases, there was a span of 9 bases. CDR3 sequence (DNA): TGTGCCAGCAGCACCACAGGGAATCAGCCCCAGCATTTT. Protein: CASSTTGNQPQHF.

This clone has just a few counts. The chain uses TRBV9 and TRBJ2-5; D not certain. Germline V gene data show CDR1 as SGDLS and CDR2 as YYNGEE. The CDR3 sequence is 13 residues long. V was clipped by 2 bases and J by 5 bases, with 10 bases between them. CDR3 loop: CASSVGRWETQYF. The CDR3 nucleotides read TGTGCCAGCAGCGTTGGCCGATGGGAGACCCAGTACTTC. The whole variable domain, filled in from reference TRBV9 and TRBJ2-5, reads DSGVTQTPKHLITATGQRVTLRCSPRSGDLSVYWYQQSLDQGLQFLIQYYNGEERAKGNILERFSAQQFPDLHSELNLSSLELGDSALYFCASSVGRWETQYFGPGTRLLVL.

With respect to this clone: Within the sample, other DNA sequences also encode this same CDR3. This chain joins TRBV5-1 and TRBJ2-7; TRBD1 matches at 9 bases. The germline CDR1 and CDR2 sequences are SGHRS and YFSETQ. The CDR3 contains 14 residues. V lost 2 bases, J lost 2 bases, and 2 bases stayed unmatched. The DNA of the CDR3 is TGCGCCAGCAGCTTCGGACAGGGGACCTACGAGCAGTACTTC. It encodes CASSFGQGTYEQYF.

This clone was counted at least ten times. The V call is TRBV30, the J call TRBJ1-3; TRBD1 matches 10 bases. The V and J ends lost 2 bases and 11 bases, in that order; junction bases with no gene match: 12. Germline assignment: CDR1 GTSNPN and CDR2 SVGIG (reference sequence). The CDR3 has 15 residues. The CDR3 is CAWSTAGTGVSSIYF. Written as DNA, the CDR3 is TGTGCCTGGAGTACTGCCGGGACAGGGGTTAGCTCCATATATTTT.

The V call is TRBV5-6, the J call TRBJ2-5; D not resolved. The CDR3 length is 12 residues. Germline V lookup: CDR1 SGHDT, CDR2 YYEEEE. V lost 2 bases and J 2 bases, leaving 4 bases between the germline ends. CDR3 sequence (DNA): TGTGCCAGCAGCTTTCTGCAAGAGACCCAGTACTTC. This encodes CASSFLQETQYF.

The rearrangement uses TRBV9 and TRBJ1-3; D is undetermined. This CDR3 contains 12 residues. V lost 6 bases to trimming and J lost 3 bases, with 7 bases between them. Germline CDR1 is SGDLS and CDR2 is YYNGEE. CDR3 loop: CASMGDGNTIYF. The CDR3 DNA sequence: TGTGCCAGCATGGGAGATGGAAACACCATATATTTT.

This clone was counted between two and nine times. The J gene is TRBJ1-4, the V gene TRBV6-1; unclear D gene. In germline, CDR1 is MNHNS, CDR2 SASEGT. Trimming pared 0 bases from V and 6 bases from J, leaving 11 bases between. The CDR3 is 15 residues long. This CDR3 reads CASSEARGSYEKLFF. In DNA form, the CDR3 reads TGTGCCAGCAGTGAAGCCCGCGGATCTTATGAAAAACTGTTTTTT.

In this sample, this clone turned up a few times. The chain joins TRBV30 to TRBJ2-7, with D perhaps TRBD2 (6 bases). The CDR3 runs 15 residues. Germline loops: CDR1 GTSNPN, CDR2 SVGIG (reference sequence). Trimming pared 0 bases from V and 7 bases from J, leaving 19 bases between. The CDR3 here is CAWSVGSGVWEEQYV. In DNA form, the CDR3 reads TGTGCCTGGAGTGTAGGTAGCGGAGTGTGGGAGGAGCAGTACGTC.

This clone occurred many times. The CDR3 DNA is TGTGCCAGTAGTCCCAACGTCCCGGGACTAGCGGGGTTAGCCAAAAACATTCAGTACTTC. As protein: CASSPNVPGLAGLAKNIQYF. The V call is TRBV19, the J call TRBJ2-4; 13 nucleotides line up with TRBD2. The V gene's germline CDR1 is LNHDA and CDR2 SQIVND (reference sequence). V was pared by 5 bases and J by 0 bases, with 13 bases of the junction left unmatched. CDR3 length: 20 amino acids. Using reference TRBV19 and TRBJ2-4 for the parts outside the CDR3, the full variable domain is DGGITQSPKYLFRKEGQNVTLSCEQNLNHDAMYWYRQDPGQGLRLIYYSQIVNDFQKGDIAEGYSVSREKKESFPLTVTSAQKNPTAFYLCASSPNVPGLAGLAKNIQYFGAGTRLSVL.

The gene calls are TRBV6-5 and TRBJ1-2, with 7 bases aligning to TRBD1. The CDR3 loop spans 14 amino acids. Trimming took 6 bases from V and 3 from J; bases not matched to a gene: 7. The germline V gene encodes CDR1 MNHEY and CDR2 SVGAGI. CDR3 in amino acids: CASRPRQGHYGYTF. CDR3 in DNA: TGTGCCAGCAGACCCCGACAGGGACACTATGGCTACACCTTC.

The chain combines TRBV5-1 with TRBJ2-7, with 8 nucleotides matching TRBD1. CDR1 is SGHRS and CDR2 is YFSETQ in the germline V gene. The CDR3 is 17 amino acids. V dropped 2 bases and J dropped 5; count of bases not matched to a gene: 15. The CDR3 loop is CASSFTGTGKKWDEQYF. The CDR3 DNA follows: TGCGCCAGCAGCTTTACCGGGACAGGCAAAAAATGGGACGAGCAGTACTTC.